The clone carrying this T cell receptor beta chain was picked up a small number of times. Sequencing of TCR beta was undertaken in CD8+ and CD4+ T cells derived from blood. This sample was included in a study of CD8 T cells in Susac syndrome. About the study: Patients with Susac syndrome had blood drawn and were at that point therapy-naive, on corticosteroids, or on intravenous immunoglobulin alone.

The CDR3 is made up of 14 amino acids. V shed 3 bases and J shed 4 bases, with 12 bases lying between them. The germline CDR1 and CDR2 sequences are SGHAT and FQNNGV. cDNA came from roughly 0.53 to 1 ug RNA primed by random hexamers. The immunoSEQ assay covered 54 Vbeta and 13 Jbeta segments for CDR3. A single record per CDR3 protein comes from TCRdb applying MiXCR to the immunoSEQ multiplex PCR reads. This repertoire shows about 140,000 distinct CDR3 sequences, approximately 95% found once; its top ten account for more than 0.14%. The receptor was isolated from a human donor with Susac syndrome. The V and J genes are TRBV11-2 and TRBJ1-1; no clear D. The source material was CD4+ T cells from PBMCs. DNA of the CDR3: TGTGCCAGCAGCTTCCCGAGCGGTACCACTGAAGCTTTCTTT. Translation: CASSFPSGTTEAFF.